This note documents a single TCR beta chain sequence. This specimen belongs to a study of T-cell memory formation after mild COVID-19. Looked up from germline, CDR1 is MRHNA and CDR2 is SNTAGT. The V segment lost 5 bases and the J segment 0 bases; nucleotides outside the gene matches: 3. The CDR3 extends over 14 amino acids. TCRdb analysed the 5' RACE reads with MiXCR anew, one entry per CDR3 protein. The sample carries about 160,000 distinct CDR3 sequences, about 28% recorded once. The sample consisted of PBMCs or a T cell subset sorted from them (not recorded which). This sequence joins TRBV6-4 and TRBJ1-2; 7 positions match TRBD1. This sequence was found in an adult woman who had mild COVID-19 (a few samples of this study predate the infection). Cell type and time point are not known. The CDR3 loop is CASSPTGSNYGYTF. The CDR3 DNA follows: TGTGCCAGCAGTCCGACAGGGTCTAACTATGGCTACACCTTC.